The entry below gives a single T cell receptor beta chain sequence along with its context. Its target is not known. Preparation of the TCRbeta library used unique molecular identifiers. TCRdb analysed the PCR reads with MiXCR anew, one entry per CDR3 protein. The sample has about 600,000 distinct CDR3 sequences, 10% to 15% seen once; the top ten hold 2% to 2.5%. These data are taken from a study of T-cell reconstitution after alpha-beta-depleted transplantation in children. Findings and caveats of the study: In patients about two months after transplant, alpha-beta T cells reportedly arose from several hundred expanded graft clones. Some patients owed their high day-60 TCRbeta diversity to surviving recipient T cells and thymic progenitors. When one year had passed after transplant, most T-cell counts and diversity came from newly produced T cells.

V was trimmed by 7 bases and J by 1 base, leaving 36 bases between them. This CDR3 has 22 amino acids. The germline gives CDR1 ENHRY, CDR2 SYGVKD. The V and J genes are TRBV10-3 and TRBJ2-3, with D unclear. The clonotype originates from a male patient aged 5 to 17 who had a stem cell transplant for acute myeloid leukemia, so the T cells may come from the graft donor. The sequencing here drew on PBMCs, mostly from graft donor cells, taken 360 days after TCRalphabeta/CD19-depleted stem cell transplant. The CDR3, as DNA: TGTGCCATCATGGGGATGTCAAGCCCCTCCACGACATCACCAGAACGCACAGATACGCAGTATTTT. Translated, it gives CAIMGMSSPSTTSPERTDTQYF.